This passage covers 17 T cell receptor beta chains from one sample sequenced in a study of cytomegalovirus exposure and HLA in healthy donors. Measured with immunoSEQ multiplex PCR; TCRdb has only the in-frame clones, and not every one. The sample carries fewer than 95,000 clones, approximately 81% recorded once. Sequences were obtained from PBMCs. The source of these receptors is a woman between 18 and 29 years old in good health and CMV-seropositive.

A few counts support this clone. The chain couples TRBV11-2 to TRBJ1-2; 11 nucleotides line up with TRBD1. The CDR3 is made up of 13 amino acids. With V trimmed by 4 bases and J by 6 bases, 1 base remained unmatched. From germline, CDR1 is SGHAT and CDR2 FQNNGV. The chain's CDR3 is CASSWDRGNGYTF. The CDR3 nucleotides are TGTGCCAGCAGCTGGGACAGGGGGAATGGCTACACCTTC.

The genes are TRBV7-9 and TRBJ1-1, with TRBD1 matching 9 bases. The junction had 17 bases not matched to a gene; V was cut back by 6 bases and J by 6 bases. CDR1 and CDR2 from the germline V gene are SEHNR and FQNEAQ (reference sequence). The CDR3 has 17 residues. Here the CDR3 DNA reads TGTGCCAGCAGTCGACCCCGGACAGGGGAGTTCCTGCCTGAAGCTTTCTTT. It specifies CASSRPRTGEFLPEAFF.

The chain uses TRBV4-3 and TRBJ2-2; TRBD2 agrees at 8 bases. Germline trimming cut 2 bases from V and 1 base from J; bases unmatched to any gene: 0. CDR3 length: 15 amino acids. From germline, CDR1 is LGHNA and CDR2 YSLEER. In nucleotides, the CDR3 is TGCGCCAGCAGCCAACGGGGGGGGAACACCGGGGAGCTGTTTTTT. Amino acid sequence: CASSQRGGNTGELFF.

The chain joins TRBV29-1 to TRBJ2-2; D might be TRBD2 (7 bases). V gave up 7 bases and J gave up 7 bases, with 19 bases separating them. CDR3 length equals 14 residues. CDR1 is SQVTM and CDR2 is ANQGSEA in the germline V gene. CDR3 region: CSARGGALDGELFF. DNA for the CDR3: TGCAGCGCGAGGGGGGGGGCCCTCGACGGGGAGCTGTTTTTT.

This chain joins TRBV4-2 and TRBJ1-6; TRBD1 matches 7 bases. Germline loops: CDR1 LGHNA, CDR2 YNFKEQ. The CDR3 extends over 15 amino acids. V lost 0 bases to trimming and J lost 7 bases; unmatched junction nucleotides: 3. The CDR3 protein is CASSQDRDSNSPLHF. The CDR3 DNA reads as TGTGCCAGCAGCCAAGATCGGGACAGCAATTCACCCCTCCACTTT.

This sequence joins TRBV7-6 and TRBJ1-6; no reliable D call. Trimming cost V 1 base and J 0 bases, with 10 bases left between them. The CDR3 totals 17 residues. Germline CDR1 and CDR2: SGHVS and FNYEAQ. Here the CDR3 reads CASSLGTPSSYNSPLHF. CDR3 sequence (DNA): TGTGCCAGCAGCTTAGGGACTCCGAGCTCCTATAATTCACCCCTCCACTTT.

CDR3 in amino acids: CASTQTGSSYNEQFF. As DNA, the CDR3 is TGTGCCAGCACTCAGACAGGGAGCTCCTACAATGAGCAGTTCTTC. The chain carries TRBV2 and TRBJ2-1; 7 bases align to TRBD1. Germline CDR1 is SNHLY and CDR2 is FYNNEI. Trimming took 7 bases from V and 0 from J; bases not matched to a gene: 6. The CDR3 has 15 amino acids.

This sequence joins TRBV4-3 and TRBJ2-2; TRBD2 agrees at 10 bases. Germline assignment: CDR1 LGHNA and CDR2 YSLEER. Trimming cost V 5 bases and J 7 bases; bases outside gene matches: 10. The CDR3 totals 16 residues. CDR3 in amino acids: CASSRERGGLFGELFF. CDR3 DNA: TGCGCCAGCAGCAGAGAGCGGGGGGGCCTCTTCGGGGAGCTGTTTTTT.

The chain uses TRBV7-2 and TRBJ1-5; 12 nucleotides line up with TRBD1. Unmatched junction bases numbered 3, after V lost 2 bases and J lost 7 bases. In germline, CDR1 is SGHTA, CDR2 FQGNSA. This CDR3 has 15 residues. The CDR3 DNA follows: TGTGCCAGCAGCTTATCCGGGACAGGGGGCCAGCCCCAGCATTTT. Translation: CASSLSGTGGQPQHF. Complete variable domain (other parts from reference TRBV7-2 and TRBJ1-5): GAGVSQSPSNKVTEKGKDVELRCDPISGHTALYWYRQSLGQGLEFLIYFQGNSAPDKSGLPSDRFSAERTGGSVSTLTIQRTQQEDSAVYLCASSLSGTGGQPQHFGDGTRLSIL.

V and J are TRBV6-5 and TRBJ2-7; D is perhaps TRBD2 (5 bases). Germline V gene lookup returns CDR1 MNHEY and CDR2 SVGAGI. Trimming took off 5 bases at V and 2 bases at J, with 13 bases between the two ends. CDR3 length: 14 amino acids. CDR3 amino acids: CASSTPGLAYEQYF. The CDR3 DNA reads TGTGCCAGCAGTACCCCCGGACTCGCCTACGAGCAGTACTTC.

The chain uses TRBV5-1 and TRBJ2-6; D remains unclear. Germline CDR1 is SGHRS and CDR2 is YFSETQ. Trimming took off 4 bases at V and 2 bases at J, with 7 bases between the two ends. The CDR3 is 14 amino acids. The chain's CDR3 is CASSPHTGANVLTF. The CDR3 DNA sequence: TGCGCCAGCAGCCCACATACTGGGGCCAACGTCCTGACTTTC.

The chain combines TRBV5-5 with TRBJ1-2; 10 bases line up with TRBD1. Germline CDR1 is SGHKS and CDR2 is YYEKEE (reference sequence). J gave up 2 bases and V 2 bases, and 6 bases lay outside the gene matches. There are 16 residues in the CDR3. Here the CDR3 reads CASSLKGQGTNYGYTF. The CDR3 DNA is TGTGCCAGCAGCTTAAAGGGACAGGGGACCAACTATGGCTACACCTTC.

The V and J genes are TRBV11-3 and TRBJ2-3, with TRBD1 matching 9 bases. The trim removed 5 bases at V and 4 bases at J, leaving 10 bases unmatched. The germline gives CDR1 SGHNT, CDR2 YENEEA. CDR3 length: 16 amino acids. DNA for the CDR3: TGTGCCAGCAGCCTTTTTACAGGGGGCGCAGCAGATACGCAGTATTTT. It specifies CASSLFTGGAADTQYF.

The chain couples TRBV28 to TRBJ2-7, with 9 bases fitting TRBD1. Germline-derived CDR1 and CDR2 are MDHEN and SYDVKM. The CDR3 spans 13 residues. The ends lost 8 bases at V and 2 bases at J; junction bases unmatched: 4. CDR3 region: CASGTGTPYEQYF. The CDR3 bases are TGTGCCAGCGGGACAGGGACACCCTACGAGCAGTACTTC.

J is TRBJ2-2 and V is TRBV4-2, with a tentative D call TRBD1 (6 bases). The V end lost 4 bases, the J end lost 2 bases, and 17 bases lay between the germline ends. The CDR3 totals 17 residues. CDR1 and CDR2 (germline): LGHNA, YNFKEQ. As DNA, the CDR3 is TGTGCCAGCAGCCCCCTTTGGGGGCCGAACAACACCGGGGAGCTGTTTTTT. Its protein is CASSPLWGPNNTGELFF.

This chain joins TRBV4-1 and TRBJ2-7; TRBD2 is a possible D gene (5 bases). Trimming took 1 base from V and 2 from J, leaving 9 bases between them. This CDR3 spans 14 amino acids. Germline V lookup: CDR1 MGHRA, CDR2 YSYEKL. The CDR3 sequence: CASSQGYGAYEQYF. As DNA, the CDR3 is TGCGCCAGCAGCCAAGGCTACGGGGCCTACGAGCAGTACTTC.

This chain uses TRBV2 with TRBJ2-5; D remains unclear. CDR3 length: 15 amino acids. The germline V and J ends were trimmed by 2 bases and 3 bases, with 13 bases remaining between them. Germline V gene data show CDR1 as SNHLY and CDR2 as FYNNEI. The CDR3 region is CASSESLGRKETQYF. In nucleotides, the CDR3 is TGTGCCAGCAGTGAAAGTCTCGGCAGGAAAGAGACCCAGTACTTC.